This is a list of T cell receptor beta chains from one sample in a study of control samples from healthy donors and cancer patients. Clones were read by immunoSEQ multiplex PCR, and TCRdb kept only the in-frame ones, dropping some. The table records approximately 190,000 clones, about nine tenths of them present only once. Sequencing was performed on blood. The receptors come from a man between 25 and 39 years old in good health. Both conserved end residues are part of each CDR3. D genes are given only for firm matches. Clone size is shown for a subset of rows, as once, few, many or a class of expanded clone.

j_call: TRBJ1-5; v_call: TRBV5-8; d_call: -; clone_size: -; cdr3_nt: TGTGCCAGCAGCCAGGGACAAGGGGCGGGTAGCAATCAGCCCCAGCATTTT; cdr3_aa: CASSQGQGAGSNQPQHF
j_call: TRBJ2-1; v_call: TRBV24-1; d_call: TRBD2; clone_size: -; cdr3_nt: TGTGCCACCAGTGATTCCTTAGCGGGGGGAGGGAACAATGAGCAGTTCTTC; cdr3_aa: CATSDSLAGGGNNEQFF
j_call: TRBJ1-1; v_call: TRBV7-6; d_call: -; clone_size: few; cdr3_nt: TGTGCCAGCAGCCTGGGCGGGGGCACTGAAGCTTTCTTT; cdr3_aa: CASSLGGGTEAFF
j_call: TRBJ2-6; v_call: TRBV7-8; d_call: -; clone_size: -; cdr3_nt: TGTGCCAGCAGCTTAGCGCGCCCCGGGGGCAGTGGGGCCAACGTCCTGACTTTC; cdr3_aa: CASSLARPGGSGANVLTF
j_call: TRBJ1-3; v_call: TRBV7-6; d_call: -; clone_size: -; cdr3_nt: TGTGCCAGCAGCTTGCTAGGGGGGCTAGCTGGAAACACCATATATTTT; cdr3_aa: CASSLLGGLAGNTIYF
j_call: TRBJ2-1; v_call: TRBV6-1; d_call: TRBD2; clone_size: -; cdr3_nt: TGTGCCAGCAGTGATCGGGGCGGGGGTTGGAATGAGCAGTTCTTC; cdr3_aa: CASSDRGGGWNEQFF
j_call: TRBJ1-1; v_call: TRBV5-4; d_call: -; clone_size: -; cdr3_nt: TGTGCCAGCAGCTTGGGACATCTCACTGAAGCTTTCTTT; cdr3_aa: CASSLGHLTEAFF
j_call: TRBJ1-1; v_call: TRBV7-6; d_call: -; clone_size: few; cdr3_nt: TGTGCCAGCAGCTCGGGACGGTCGGGCACTGAAGCTTTCTTT; cdr3_aa: CASSSGRSGTEAFF
j_call: TRBJ2-1; v_call: TRBV13; d_call: TRBD2; clone_size: -; cdr3_nt: TGTGCCAGCAGCTCCTGGACTAGCGGGGGGGCCGTTTGGCAGTTCTTC; cdr3_aa: CASSSWTSGGAVWQFF
j_call: TRBJ2-4; v_call: TRBV3-1/TRBV3-2; d_call: TRBD2; clone_size: -; cdr3_nt: TGTGCCAGCAGGGAGGGGACTAGTCCTTACATTCAGTACTTC; cdr3_aa: CASREGTSPYIQYF
j_call: TRBJ1-6; v_call: TRBV6-1; d_call: -; clone_size: -; cdr3_nt: TGTGCCAGCAGTGAATCCCCGGGACGCGCGGATTCACCCCTCCACTTT; cdr3_aa: CASSESPGRADSPLHF
j_call: TRBJ1-2; v_call: TRBV15; d_call: -; clone_size: -; cdr3_nt: TGTGCCACCAGCAGGGCTAGAGGGACACTGAACTGGGGCTACACCTTC; cdr3_aa: CATSRARGTLNWGYTF
j_call: TRBJ2-3; v_call: TRBV5-1; d_call: -; clone_size: -; cdr3_nt: TGCGCCAGCAGCTTGGGGGGGACTAGCACAGATACGCAGTATTTT; cdr3_aa: CASSLGGTSTDTQYF
j_call: TRBJ1-1; v_call: TRBV6-5; d_call: -; clone_size: -; cdr3_nt: TGTGCCAGCAGAGAGGGGGTTAGGGACACTGAAGCTTTCTTT; cdr3_aa: CASREGVRDTEAFF
j_call: TRBJ1-1; v_call: TRBV6-4; d_call: -; clone_size: -; cdr3_nt: TGTGCCAGCAGTGACAGAGAGAACACTGAAGCTTTCTTT; cdr3_aa: CASSDRENTEAFF
j_call: TRBJ2-2; v_call: TRBV10-2; d_call: -; clone_size: -; cdr3_nt: TGCGCCAGCAGTGAGACACAGGTCGTAACCGGGGAGCTGTTTTTT; cdr3_aa: CASSETQVVTGELFF
j_call: TRBJ1-2; v_call: TRBV19; d_call: -; clone_size: -; cdr3_nt: TGTGCCAGTAGAAACCCGATAGGGGGTACTAACTATGGCTACACCTTC; cdr3_aa: CASRNPIGGTNYGYTF
j_call: TRBJ1-5; v_call: TRBV9; d_call: TRBD1; clone_size: -; cdr3_nt: TGTGCCAGCAGCGTTTCCGGGACAGGGCTTCAGCCCCAGCATTTT; cdr3_aa: CASSVSGTGLQPQHF
j_call: TRBJ2-1; v_call: TRBV5-5; d_call: -; clone_size: -; cdr3_nt: TGTGCCAGCAGCTTGTGGGGACAAAACAATGAGCAGTTCTTC; cdr3_aa: CASSLWGQNNEQFF
j_call: TRBJ2-7; v_call: TRBV7-2; d_call: -; clone_size: -; cdr3_nt: TGTGCCAGCAGGCTCGGACAGATGTACGAGCAGTACTTC; cdr3_aa: CASRLGQMYEQYF
j_call: TRBJ1-1; v_call: TRBV2; d_call: -; clone_size: -; cdr3_nt: TGTGCCAGCAGACTGGGAATGAACACTGAAGCTTTCTTT; cdr3_aa: CASRLGMNTEAFF
j_call: TRBJ2-7; v_call: TRBV15; d_call: -; clone_size: -; cdr3_nt: TGTGCCACCAGCAGAGATCGGGGAACGTCCAGGAACGAGCAGTACTTC; cdr3_aa: CATSRDRGTSRNEQYF
j_call: TRBJ2-2; v_call: TRBV6-5; d_call: TRBD1; clone_size: -; cdr3_nt: TGTGCCAGCAGCCGGGACAGGGGCTACACCGGGGAGCTGTTTTTT; cdr3_aa: CASSRDRGYTGELFF
j_call: TRBJ1-2; v_call: TRBV10-2; d_call: TRBD1; clone_size: once; cdr3_nt: TGCGCCAGCACCACCGGGACAGGGGGTTATGGCTACACCTTC; cdr3_aa: CASTTGTGGYGYTF
j_call: TRBJ1-5; v_call: TRBV6-5; d_call: -; clone_size: -; cdr3_nt: TGTGCCAGCAGTTACTCCCGGGAGGGAAATCAGCCCCAGCATTTT; cdr3_aa: CASSYSREGNQPQHF
j_call: TRBJ2-1; v_call: TRBV5-1; d_call: -; clone_size: -; cdr3_nt: TGCGCCAGCAGCCCAGAGGGGCGGGAAATCAATGAGCAGTTCTTC; cdr3_aa: CASSPEGREINEQFF
j_call: TRBJ1-2; v_call: TRBV6-1; d_call: -; clone_size: -; cdr3_nt: TGTGCCAGCAGTGAAGGGGAGTATGGCTACACCTTC; cdr3_aa: CASSEGEYGYTF
j_call: TRBJ2-1; v_call: TRBV18; d_call: -; clone_size: -; cdr3_nt: TGTGCCAGCTCACCTGGTGATTTTCGCAATGAGCAGTTCTTC; cdr3_aa: CASSPGDFRNEQFF
j_call: TRBJ2-3; v_call: TRBV18; d_call: -; clone_size: -; cdr3_nt: TGTGCCAGCTCACCAAGGCAGACCACAGATACGCAGTATTTT; cdr3_aa: CASSPRQTTDTQYF
j_call: TRBJ2-1; v_call: TRBV5-5; d_call: -; clone_size: -; cdr3_nt: TGTGCCAGCCAAATCTACGCGGTCAATGAGCAGTTCTTC; cdr3_aa: CASQIYAVNEQFF
j_call: TRBJ1-2; v_call: TRBV5-1; d_call: -; clone_size: once; cdr3_nt: TGCGCCAGCAGCATGAGGACGAATGATTATGGCTACACCTTC; cdr3_aa: CASSMRTNDYGYTF
j_call: TRBJ1-1; v_call: TRBV5-5; d_call: -; clone_size: few; cdr3_nt: TGTGCCAGCAGTCGGAACATCCAAAAAGGGGGGCTAAACACTGAAGCTTTCTTT; cdr3_aa: CASSRNIQKGGLNTEAFF
j_call: TRBJ1-4; v_call: TRBV27; d_call: TRBD1; clone_size: -; cdr3_nt: TGTGCCAGCAGTCAACAGGGGGCCGGTGAAAAACTGTTTTTT; cdr3_aa: CASSQQGAGEKLFF
j_call: TRBJ1-2; v_call: TRBV21-1; d_call: -; clone_size: -; cdr3_nt: TGTGCCAGCAGCCCTCGGACGCGGGGCTACACCTTC; cdr3_aa: CASSPRTRGYTF
j_call: TRBJ1-5; v_call: TRBV6-4; d_call: -; clone_size: few; cdr3_nt: TGTGCCAGCAGTGAATCTTTTACTAGGGGTCATAATCAGCCCCAGCATTTT; cdr3_aa: CASSESFTRGHNQPQHF
j_call: TRBJ2-7; v_call: TRBV28; d_call: TRBD1; clone_size: -; cdr3_nt: TGTGCCAGCAGTTCCCGGGACAGGGCATCCTACGAGCAGTACTTC; cdr3_aa: CASSSRDRASYEQYF
j_call: TRBJ1-2; v_call: TRBV2; d_call: -; clone_size: -; cdr3_nt: TGTGCCAGCAGTGAAAAAGCAGGTCTCTCCTATGGCTACACCTTC; cdr3_aa: CASSEKAGLSYGYTF
j_call: TRBJ2-7; v_call: TRBV6-1; d_call: -; clone_size: -; cdr3_nt: TGTGCCAGCAGTGAAAGGACGGTATCCTACGAGCAGTACTTC; cdr3_aa: CASSERTVSYEQYF
j_call: TRBJ1-1; v_call: TRBV11-3; d_call: -; clone_size: -; cdr3_nt: TGTGCCAGCAGCTTGGACGGGAGGAACACTGAAGCTTTCTTT; cdr3_aa: CASSLDGRNTEAFF
j_call: TRBJ1-2; v_call: TRBV3-1/TRBV3-2; d_call: -; clone_size: -; cdr3_nt: TGTGCCAGCAGCCCTCCAAGCAGGTCCTATGGCTACACCTTC; cdr3_aa: CASSPPSRSYGYTF
j_call: TRBJ2-7; v_call: TRBV18; d_call: -; clone_size: -; cdr3_nt: TGTGCCAGCTCACCGGGCAGCCTTCAGGCCGCTGAGCAGTACTTC; cdr3_aa: CASSPGSLQAAEQYF
j_call: TRBJ1-6; v_call: TRBV3-1/TRBV3-2; d_call: -; clone_size: -; cdr3_nt: TGTGCCAGCAGCCAGCTCGATTCACCCCTCCACTTT; cdr3_aa: CASSQLDSPLHF
j_call: TRBJ2-1; v_call: TRBV27; d_call: TRBD2; clone_size: -; cdr3_nt: TGTGCCAGCAGTTTAATCGGACCGGGACTAGCCCTATACAATGAGCAGTTCTTC; cdr3_aa: CASSLIGPGLALYNEQFF
j_call: TRBJ2-4; v_call: TRBV11-1; d_call: TRBD1; clone_size: -; cdr3_nt: TGTGCCAGCAGCGAACAGGGGTATCAGTACTTC; cdr3_aa: CASSEQGYQYF
j_call: TRBJ1-3; v_call: TRBV5-1; d_call: -; clone_size: -; cdr3_nt: TGCGCCAGCAGCTTGGGTGGAGGCACCATATATTTT; cdr3_aa: CASSLGGGTIYF
j_call: TRBJ1-2; v_call: TRBV3-1/TRBV3-2; d_call: TRBD1; clone_size: few; cdr3_nt: TGTGCCAGCAGCCAGGGACAGGGTCATGGCTACACCTTC; cdr3_aa: CASSQGQGHGYTF
j_call: TRBJ2-7; v_call: TRBV27; d_call: -; clone_size: -; cdr3_nt: TGTGCCAGCGGCCTCTCGGGGGCCTACGAGCAGTACTTC; cdr3_aa: CASGLSGAYEQYF
j_call: TRBJ1-3; v_call: TRBV4-1; d_call: -; clone_size: few; cdr3_nt: TGCGCCAGCAGCCAAGGGGTTGTCCTCGGTCCGGGAAACACCATATATTTT; cdr3_aa: CASSQGVVLGPGNTIYF
j_call: TRBJ2-3; v_call: TRBV7-2; d_call: TRBD2; clone_size: -; cdr3_nt: TGTGCCAGCAGCTGGAAACTAGCGGGGGGGTATACGCAGTATTTT; cdr3_aa: CASSWKLAGGYTQYF
j_call: TRBJ2-3; v_call: TRBV19; d_call: -; clone_size: -; cdr3_nt: TGTGCCAGTAGTGGGGGACGGGAGCCAGATACGCAGTATTTT; cdr3_aa: CASSGGREPDTQYF
j_call: TRBJ2-7; v_call: TRBV3-1/TRBV3-2; d_call: TRBD1; clone_size: -; cdr3_nt: TGTGCCAGCAGCCAAGTCAGGACAGGGGGCTCCTACGAGCAGTACTTC; cdr3_aa: CASSQVRTGGSYEQYF
j_call: TRBJ2-3; v_call: TRBV27; d_call: TRBD2; clone_size: -; cdr3_nt: TGTGCCTGCCGACTAGCGGGGGGAGATACGCAGTATTTT; cdr3_aa: CACRLAGGDTQYF
j_call: TRBJ2-1; v_call: TRBV5-6; d_call: -; clone_size: once; cdr3_nt: TGTGCCAGCAGCTATCGTGGGAGCCGACAGGACAACTACAATGAGCAGTTCTTC; cdr3_aa: CASSYRGSRQDNYNEQFF
j_call: TRBJ1-5; v_call: TRBV6-1; d_call: -; clone_size: -; cdr3_nt: TGTGCCAGCAGTGAGGTGGTCATTTATAGCAATCAGCCCCAGCATTTT; cdr3_aa: CASSEVVIYSNQPQHF